This note documents a single T cell receptor beta chain sequence. This specimen belongs to a study of blood T cell repertoires in COVID-19. Study at large: Sample material is recorded as cDNA or gDNA derived from T cells, B-cell-depleted T cells, or PBMCs.

Participants were aged about 18 to 95 years, lived in roughly 25 US areas, and enrolled virtually. Cohort allocation depended upon clinical history that participants reported. V gave up 5 bases and J gave up 4 bases; unmatched junction bases: 14. Germline V gene sequence: CDR1 SGHVS, CDR2 FQNEAQ. This CDR3 comprises 18 residues. The authors' processing: Scientists estimated how many nucleated cells there were by amplifying reference gene primers. Assay used: immunoSEQ multiplex PCR; TCRdb lists only in-frame clones, some missing. Clone size and V and J calls were adopted from that table, with D and trimming inferred from the DNA. Among 200,000 to 250,000 clones, 85% to 90% were seen once, and the ten largest hold roughly 14%.

The material sequenced was PBMCs or T cells enriched from blood (not recorded which). The sequence came from a woman aged 45-65 years with acute COVID-19. The V call is TRBV7-8, the J call TRBJ2-2; the match to TRBD1 covers 9 bases. Here the CDR3 reads CASSLSPPGTGSTGELFF. The DNA of the CDR3 is TGTGCCAGCAGCCTTAGTCCTCCCGGGACAGGGTCCACCGGGGAGCTGTTTTTT.